The entry below gives a single T cell receptor beta chain sequence along with its context. Its cognate antigen is unknown. The template was genomic DNA from peripheral blood, not RNA. This entry comes from a study of T cell repertoires in aging, cancer and after chemotherapy. Study-wide background: Paired samples before and after chemotherapy came from chronic lymphocytic leukemia patients on fludarabine- or bendamustine-based regimens.

Findings and caveats of the study: Across the chemotherapy interval, each cancer cohort showed higher median generation probability, suggesting thymic rebound. Untreated cancer patients had significantly lower blood TCR diversity than age-matched healthy donors. Healthy donors lost TCR diversity with age mainly through richness, cancer patients through richness and evenness.

Rearranged V-D-J TRB sequences were amplified with a mixed TRB-A/B primer pool. TCRdb independently ran MiXCR on the multiplex PCR reads; one entry per CDR3 protein. Of approximately 8,600 distinct CDR3 sequences in the sample, around a quarter were seen once. The sequenced material came from blood. This receptor was identified in a human donor with a blood cancer.

The CDR3 here is CASSHLNSPGQGGKLFF. CDR3 DNA sequence: TGTGCCAGCAGCCACCTGAATTCTCCGGGACAGGGGGGAAAACTGTTTTTT. The gene calls are TRBV6-2 or TRBV6-3 and TRBJ1-4; 11 bases match TRBD1. The germline CDR1 and CDR2 sequences are MNHEY and SVGEGT. This CDR3 comprises 17 residues. V lost 6 bases, J lost 10 bases, and 16 bases stayed unmatched.